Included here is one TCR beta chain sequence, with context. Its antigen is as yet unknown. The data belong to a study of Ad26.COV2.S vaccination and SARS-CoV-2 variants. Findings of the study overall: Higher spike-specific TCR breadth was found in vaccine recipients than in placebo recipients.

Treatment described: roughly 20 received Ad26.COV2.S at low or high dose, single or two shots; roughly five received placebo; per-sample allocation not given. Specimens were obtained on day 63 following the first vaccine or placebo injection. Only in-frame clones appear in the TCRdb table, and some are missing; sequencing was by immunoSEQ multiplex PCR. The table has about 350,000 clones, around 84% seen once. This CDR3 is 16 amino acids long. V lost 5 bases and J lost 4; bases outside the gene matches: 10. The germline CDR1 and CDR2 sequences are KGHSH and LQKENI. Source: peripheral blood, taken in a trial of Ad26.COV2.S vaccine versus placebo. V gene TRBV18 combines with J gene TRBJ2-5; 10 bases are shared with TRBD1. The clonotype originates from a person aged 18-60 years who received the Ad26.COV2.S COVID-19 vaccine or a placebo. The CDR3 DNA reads TGTGCCAGCTCAGTTCCGGGACAGGGGTTTTCAGAGACCCAGTACTTC. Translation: CASSVPGQGFSETQYF. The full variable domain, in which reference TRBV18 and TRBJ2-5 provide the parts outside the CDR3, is NAGVMQNPRHLVRRRGQEARLRCSPMKGHSHVYWYRQLPEEGLKFMVYLQKENIIDESGMPKERFSAEFPKEGPSILRIQQVVRGDSAAYFCASSVPGQGFSETQYFGPGTRLLVL.